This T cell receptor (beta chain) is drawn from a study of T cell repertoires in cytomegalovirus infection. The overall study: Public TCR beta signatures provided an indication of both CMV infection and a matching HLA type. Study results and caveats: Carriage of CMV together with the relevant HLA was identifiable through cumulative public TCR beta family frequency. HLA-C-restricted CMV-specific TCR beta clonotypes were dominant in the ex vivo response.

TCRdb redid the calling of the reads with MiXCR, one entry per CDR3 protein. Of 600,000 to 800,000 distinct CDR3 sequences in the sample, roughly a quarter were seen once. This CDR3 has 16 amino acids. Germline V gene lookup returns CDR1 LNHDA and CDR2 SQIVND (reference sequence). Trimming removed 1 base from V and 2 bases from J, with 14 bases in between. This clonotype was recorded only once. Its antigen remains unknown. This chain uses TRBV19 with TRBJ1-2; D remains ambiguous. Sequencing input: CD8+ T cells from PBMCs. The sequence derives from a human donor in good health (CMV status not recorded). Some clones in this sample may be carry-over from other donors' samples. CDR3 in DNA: TGTGCCAGTAGTATAGGATATCCGGGCAGGAACTATGGCTACACCTTC. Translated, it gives CASSIGYPGRNYGYTF.